A single sample is the source of the 16 T cell receptor beta chains below, sequenced in a study of graft-versus-host responses after intestinal transplantation. TCRdb keeps only in-frame clones here, not all; method: immunoSEQ multiplex PCR. The table shows 50,000 to 75,000 clones, with over 90% occurring only once. These receptors have no known antigen. The sequencing used unstimulated CD8+ T cells sorted from spleen or lymph node cells, collected before transplant. The receptors come from a human donor who was the organ donor for an intestinal transplant.

The J gene is TRBJ1-5, the V gene TRBV5-6; weak D call: TRBD1 (5 bases). The germline V gene has CDR1 SGHDT and CDR2 YYEEEE. This CDR3 has 16 residues. Trimming cost V 4 bases and J 6 bases, with 20 bases left between them. The CDR3 DNA reads as TGTGCCAGCAGCGGGACTGCCGAAGGGGTCATTCAGCCCCAGCATTTT. This codes for CASSGTAEGVIQPQHF. Drawing the rest from reference TRBV5-6 and TRBJ1-5, the complete variable domain is DAGVTQSPTHLIKTRGQQVTLRCSPKSGHDTVSWYQQALGQGPQFIFQYYEEEERQRGNFPDRFSGHQFPNYSSELNVNALLLGDSALYLCASSGTAEGVIQPQHFGDGTRLSIL.

This rearrangement joins TRBV13 to TRBJ2-7; TRBD2 is a possible D gene (5 bases). The CDR3 runs to 16 residues. Germline CDR1 and CDR2: PRHDT and FYEKMQ (reference sequence). The V end was cut by 0 bases, the J end by 2 bases, with 14 bases between. The CDR3 region is CASSLGPRGQTYEQYF. CDR3 bases: TGTGCCAGCAGCTTAGGTCCCCGGGGTCAAACCTACGAGCAGTACTTC.

This clone occurred once. The V call is TRBV11-2, the J call TRBJ2-7, with D possibly being TRBD2 (6 bases). The CDR3 is 15 residues long. Looked up from germline, CDR1 is SGHAT and CDR2 is FQNNGV. The germline V and J ends were trimmed by 0 bases and 5 bases, with 14 bases remaining between them. DNA of the CDR3: TGTGCCAGCAGCTTAGACGTGACTAGAATCGACGAGCAGTACTTC. It specifies CASSLDVTRIDEQYF.

The rearrangement joins TRBV6-5 to TRBJ2-1, with TRBD2 identical over 11 bases. The V segment lost 5 bases and the J segment 9 bases; nucleotides outside the gene matches: 9. CDR1 and CDR2 (germline): MNHEY, SVGAGI. The CDR3 runs to 15 residues. CDR3 sequence: CASSPGTSGSVEQFF. The DNA of the CDR3 is TGTGCCAGCAGTCCTGGGACTAGCGGCTCGGTTGAGCAGTTCTTC.

The chain employs TRBV19 and TRBJ2-1, with 13 bases lining up with TRBD2. This CDR3 has 15 amino acids. The V gene end was trimmed by 6 bases and the J gene end by 8 bases; junction bases not matched to a gene: 7. From germline, CDR1 is LNHDA and CDR2 SQIVND (reference sequence). CDR3 sequence (DNA): TGTGCCAGTAGCCTCACTAGCGGGAGGGCCGATGAGCAGTTCTTC. It encodes CASSLTSGRADEQFF.

This clone was observed once. V is TRBV28 and J is TRBJ1-1, with TRBD1 identical over 7 bases. The CDR3 extends over 15 amino acids. Trimming removed 8 bases from V and 4 bases from J; junction bases left unmatched: 13. Per germline, CDR1 MDHEN and CDR2 SYDVKM. CDR3 sequence: CASSPNVRGPTEAFF. The DNA of the CDR3 is TGTGCCAGCTCACCAAATGTGAGGGGGCCCACTGAAGCTTTCTTT.

V gene TRBV10-3 combines with J gene TRBJ2-6; TRBD1 agrees at 9 bases. CDR1 and CDR2 (germline): ENHRY, SYGVKD. The CDR3 spans 18 residues. V gave up 6 bases and J gave up 0 bases; unmatched junction bases: 9. The CDR3 DNA is TGTGCCATCAGGCAACCGGGACAGGGCCTCTCTGGGGCCAACGTCCTGACTTTC. Its protein is CAIRQPGQGLSGANVLTF.

The chain couples TRBV28 to TRBJ2-7, with 12 bases identical to TRBD2. The germline V gene has CDR1 MDHEN and CDR2 SYDVKM. CDR3 length: 19 residues. After removal of 1 base from V and 6 bases from J, the junction contained 16 bases not matched to a gene. The CDR3 loop is CASSLFPLAGGLQGPEQYF. The CDR3 bases are TGTGCCAGCAGTTTATTTCCACTAGCGGGAGGCTTGCAGGGGCCCGAGCAGTACTTC.

This clone has only one observation. The rearrangement joins TRBV9 to TRBJ2-2, with a weak D call TRBD2 (6 bases). CDR3 length: 16 residues. Germline V gives CDR1 SGDLS, CDR2 YYNGEE. Trimming pared 2 bases from V and 7 bases from J, leaving 18 bases between. The CDR3 loop reads CASSVDGGGPIGELFF. The CDR3 DNA reads TGTGCCAGCAGCGTGGACGGAGGAGGGCCGATCGGGGAGCTGTTTTTT.

This clone was seen only a few times. The gene calls are TRBV14 and TRBJ2-1, with D perhaps TRBD2 (5 bases). Germline V lookup: CDR1 SGHDN, CDR2 FVKESK. V was trimmed by 4 bases and J by 4 bases, leaving 11 bases between them. The CDR3 is made up of 14 amino acids. The CDR3 region has the DNA TGTGCCAGCAGCCCCCGGACTGGGTACAATGAGCAGTTCTTC. Its translation is CASSPRTGYNEQFF.

The chain employs TRBV15 and TRBJ2-1; 10 bases agree with TRBD2. Germline V gene sequence: CDR1 LNHNV, CDR2 YYDKDF (reference sequence). This CDR3 has 18 amino acids. The trim removed 2 bases at V and 9 bases at J, leaving 16 bases unmatched. CDR3 loop: CATSRLPPLAGLRGEQFF. The CDR3 region has the DNA TGTGCCACCAGCAGACTACCCCCACTAGCGGGGTTAAGGGGTGAGCAGTTCTTC.

This chain links TRBV6-6 with TRBJ2-5, with TRBD1 identical over 8 bases. The V gene end was trimmed by 6 bases and the J gene end by 5 bases; junction bases not matched to a gene: 5. CDR1 and CDR2 from the germline V gene are MNHNY and SVGAGI (reference sequence). The CDR3 sequence is 13 residues long. CDR3 in amino acids: CASRRTGFETQYF. As DNA, the CDR3 is TGTGCCAGCAGACGGACAGGGTTTGAGACCCAGTACTTC.

The rearrangement uses TRBV28 and TRBJ2-7; 9 bases fit TRBD2. The CDR3 loop spans 14 amino acids. After removal of 4 bases from V and 3 bases from J, the junction contained 4 bases not matched to a gene. Germline assignment: CDR1 MDHEN and CDR2 SYDVKM. The CDR3 bases are TGTGCCAGCAGTTGGGGACTAGCAGGCTACGAGCAGTACTTC. This translates into CASSWGLAGYEQYF.

The chain carries TRBV28 and TRBJ2-7; 7 bases line up with TRBD1. Unmatched junction bases numbered 10, after V lost 5 bases and J lost 3 bases. CDR3 size: 15 residues. Germline values: CDR1 MDHEN, CDR2 SYDVKM. CDR3 sequence reads: CASSPTGDNYYEQYF. In nucleotides, the CDR3 is TGTGCCAGCAGTCCCACAGGGGATAACTACTACGAGCAGTACTTC. The full variable domain, completed using reference TRBV28 and TRBJ2-7, is DVKVTQSSRYLVKRTGEKVFLECVQDMDHENMFWYRQDPGLGLRLIYFSYDVKMKEKGDIPEGYSVSREKKERFSLILESASTNQTSMYLCASSPTGDNYYEQYFGPGTRLTVT.

The chain combines TRBV2 with TRBJ2-1; 7 bases align to TRBD2. With 6 bases clipped from V and 1 base from J, the junction kept 6 bases outside the gene matches. This CDR3 is 15 amino acids long. Germline CDR1 is SNHLY and CDR2 is FYNNEI. CDR3 DNA sequence: TGTGCCAGCAGGAGCCGGGACTATTCCTACAATGAGCAGTTCTTC. Translated: CASRSRDYSYNEQFF.

This clone has only one observation. The chain joins TRBV6-5 to TRBJ2-7; D call uncertain. The germline V gene encodes CDR1 MNHEY and CDR2 SVGAGI. V was pared by 6 bases and J by 3 bases, with 6 bases between. The CDR3 length is 11 residues. The DNA for the CDR3 is TGTGCCAGCAGCCAAATCTACGAGCAGTACTTC. Amino acid sequence: CASSQIYEQYF.